Here is one T cell receptor (beta chain) with its context. The V gene end was trimmed by 0 bases and the J gene end by 6 bases; junction bases not matched to a gene: 8. The length of the CDR3 is 16 residues. The germline CDR1 and CDR2 sequences are WNHNN and SYGVQD (reference sequence). The data were taken from a study of blood T cell repertoires in COVID-19. This table comes from immunoSEQ multiplex PCR, and its TCRdb copy is limited to in-frame clones, with some not included. The sample consists of over 200,000 clones, 80% to 90% of them appearing once. This TCR was recovered from a man aged 30 to 45 who had recovered from COVID-19. The sample consisted of PBMCs or T cells enriched from blood (not recorded which). J is TRBJ2-1 and V is TRBV10-1, with 7 bases that match TRBD2. Here the CDR3 DNA reads TGCGCCAGCAGTGAGTCCCGGGACTATTGGGGCAATGAGCAGTTCTTC. It codes for CASSESRDYWGNEQFF.